This T cell receptor beta chain was documented in a study of T cell responses to AZD1222 COVID-19 vaccine. Regarding the study as a whole: Seropositivity was recorded at baseline in only 6 or 7 AZD1222 recipients. There were vaccine-associated CD4 TCRs across spike, dominant at 160-218 and 743-854. Spike-specific TCR breadth and depth rose after two AZD1222 doses. It should be noted that donors were predominantly white British and more often female, and clonal diversity was possibly underestimated.

Using immunoSEQ multiplex PCR, the repertoire was profiled, and TCRdb retains in-frame clones only, with some absent. The data contain about 130,000 clones, around 86% of them seen just once; the ten biggest clones take up 20% to 25%. Germline V gene data show CDR1 as SQVTM and CDR2 as ANQGSEA. This CDR3 spans 14 amino acids. The V end was cut by 5 bases, the J end by 2 bases, with 14 bases between. Concerning this clone: Its antigen is not known.

This clonotype was sampled from an adult in good health. Sequencing was performed on peripheral blood, taken on day 0 of AZD1222 vaccination. V is TRBV29-1 and J is TRBJ2-3; no clear D. The CDR3 spells CSVCLTAYTDTQYF. CDR3 nucleotide sequence: TGCAGCGTTTGCCTTACAGCTTACACAGATACGCAGTATTTT.